This T cell receptor beta chain was recovered during a study of blood T cell repertoires in COVID-19. Profiled with immunoSEQ multiplex PCR; TCRdb holds only in-frame clones, not every one. Of around 220,000 clones in the sample, around 90% are singletons; the top ten hold around 15%. V lost 6 bases and J 5 bases, leaving 10 bases between the germline ends. The germline gives CDR1 SGHTA, CDR2 FQGNSA. The CDR3 consists of 13 residues. V is TRBV7-2 and J is TRBJ2-2; D may be TRBD2 (6 bases). The sequencing input was PBMCs or T cells enriched from blood (not recorded which). The sequence came from a man under 40 who had been exposed to COVID-19. CDR3 amino acids: CASRGGVTGELFF. In DNA, the CDR3 is TGTGCCAGCAGGGGAGGTGTAACCGGGGAGCTGTTTTTT.